This TCR beta chain is from a study of identical twins. TCRdb processed the 5' RACE reads anew with MiXCR; each CDR3 protein has one entry. The table has around 500,000 distinct CDR3 sequences, approximately 15% seen once. Germline V gene data show CDR1 as MNHEY and CDR2 as SVGEGT. The CDR3 contains 14 residues. Trimming shortened V by 2 bases and J by 2 bases, and 10 bases separated the two germline ends. The same data also contributed to another study, on yellow fever vaccine responses in identical twins.

Sequencing was performed on CD4+ T cells sorted from blood. The chain employs TRBV6-2 or TRBV6-3 and TRBJ2-7, with D possibly being TRBD1 (6 bases). This TCR came from a woman aged 18-29 years in good health. CDR3 nucleotides: TGTGCCAGCAGTTACCGGGACAACACCTACGAGCAGTACTTC. Protein sequence: CASSYRDNTYEQYF.